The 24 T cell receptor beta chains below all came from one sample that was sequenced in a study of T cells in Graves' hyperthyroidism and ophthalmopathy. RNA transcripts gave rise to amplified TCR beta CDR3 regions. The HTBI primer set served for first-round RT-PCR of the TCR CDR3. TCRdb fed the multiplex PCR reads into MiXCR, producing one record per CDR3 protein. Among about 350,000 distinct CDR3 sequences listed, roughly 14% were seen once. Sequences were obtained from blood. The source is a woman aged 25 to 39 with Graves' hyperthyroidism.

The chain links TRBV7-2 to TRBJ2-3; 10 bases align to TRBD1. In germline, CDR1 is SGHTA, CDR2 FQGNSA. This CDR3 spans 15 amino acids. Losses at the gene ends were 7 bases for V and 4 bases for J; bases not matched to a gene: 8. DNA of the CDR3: TGTGCCAGCATCCATCTCGGGACAGGGGCAGATACGCAGTATTTT. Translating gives CASIHLGTGADTQYF.

For the CDR3, the DNA is TGTGCCAGCAGCTTACGGGACCTCTACAATGAGCAGTTCTTC. Encoded protein: CASSLRDLYNEQFF. This chain uses TRBV7-2 with TRBJ2-1; D may correspond to TRBD1 or TRBD2 (5 bases each). The V and J ends lost 2 bases and 3 bases respectively, with 8 bases between them. The CDR3 has 14 residues. CDR1 SGHTA and CDR2 FQGNSA come from the germline V gene.

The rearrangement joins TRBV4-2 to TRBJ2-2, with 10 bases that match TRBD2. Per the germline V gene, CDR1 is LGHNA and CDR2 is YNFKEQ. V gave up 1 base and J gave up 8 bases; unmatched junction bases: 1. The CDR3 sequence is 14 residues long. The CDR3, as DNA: TGTGCCAGCAGCCAAGTTAGCGGGGGGGGGGAGCTGTTTTTT. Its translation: CASSQVSGGGELFF.

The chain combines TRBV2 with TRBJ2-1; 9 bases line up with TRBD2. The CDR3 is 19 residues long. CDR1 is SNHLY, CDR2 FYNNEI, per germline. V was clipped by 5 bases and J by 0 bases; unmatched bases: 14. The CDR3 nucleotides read TGTGCCAGCAGTAGGTCTAGCGGGGAGGGGAAGCTCTCCTACAATGAGCAGTTCTTC. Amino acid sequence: CASSRSSGEGKLSYNEQFF.

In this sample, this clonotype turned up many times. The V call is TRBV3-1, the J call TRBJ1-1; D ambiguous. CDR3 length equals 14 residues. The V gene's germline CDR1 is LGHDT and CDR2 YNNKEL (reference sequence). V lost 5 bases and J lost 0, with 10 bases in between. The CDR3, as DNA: TGTGCCAGCAGCTTAGGCAGGATGAACACTGAAGCTTTCTTT. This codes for CASSLGRMNTEAFF.

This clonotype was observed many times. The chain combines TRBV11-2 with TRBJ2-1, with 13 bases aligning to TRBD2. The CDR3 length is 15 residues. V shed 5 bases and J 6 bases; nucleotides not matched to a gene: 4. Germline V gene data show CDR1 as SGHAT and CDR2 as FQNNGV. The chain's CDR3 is CASSLGLAGANEQFF. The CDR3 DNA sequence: TGTGCCAGCAGCCTCGGACTAGCGGGAGCCAATGAGCAGTTCTTC.

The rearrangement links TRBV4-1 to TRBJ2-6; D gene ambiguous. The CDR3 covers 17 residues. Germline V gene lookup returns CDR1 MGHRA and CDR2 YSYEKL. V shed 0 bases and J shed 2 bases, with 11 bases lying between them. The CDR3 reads CASSQDGRPAGANVLTF. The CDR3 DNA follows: TGCGCCAGCAGCCAAGACGGCAGGCCAGCTGGGGCCAACGTCCTGACTTTC.

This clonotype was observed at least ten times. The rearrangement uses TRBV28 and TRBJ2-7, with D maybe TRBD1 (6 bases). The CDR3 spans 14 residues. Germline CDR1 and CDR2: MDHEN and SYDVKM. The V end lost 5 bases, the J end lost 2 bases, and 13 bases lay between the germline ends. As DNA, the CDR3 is TGTGCCAGCAGTCGAACGACAGGACCCTACGAGCAGTACTTC. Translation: CASSRTTGPYEQYF.

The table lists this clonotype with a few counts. CDR3 DNA sequence: TGTGCCTGGGACAGGGCGGGCGGGGAGCTGTTTTTT. Translated: CAWDRAGGELFF. The chain recombines TRBV30 with TRBJ2-2; 7 nucleotides match TRBD1. This CDR3 comprises 12 residues. Germline CDR1 reads GTSNPN; CDR2 reads SVGIG (reference sequence). Losses at the gene ends were 5 bases for V and 7 bases for J; bases not matched to a gene: 4. The whole variable domain, filled in from reference TRBV30 and TRBJ2-2, reads SQTIHQWPATLVQPVGSPLSLECTVEGTSNPNLYWYRQAAGRGLQLLFYSVGIGQISSEVPQNLSASRPQDRQFILSSKKLLLSDSGFYLCAWDRAGGELFFGEGSRLTVL.

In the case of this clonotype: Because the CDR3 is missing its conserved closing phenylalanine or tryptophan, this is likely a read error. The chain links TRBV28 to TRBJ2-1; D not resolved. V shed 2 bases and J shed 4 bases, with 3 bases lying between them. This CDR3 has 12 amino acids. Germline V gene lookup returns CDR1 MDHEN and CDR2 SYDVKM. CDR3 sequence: CASSLEYNEQFS. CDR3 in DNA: TGTGCCAGCAGTTTAGAGTACAATGAGCAGTTCTCC.

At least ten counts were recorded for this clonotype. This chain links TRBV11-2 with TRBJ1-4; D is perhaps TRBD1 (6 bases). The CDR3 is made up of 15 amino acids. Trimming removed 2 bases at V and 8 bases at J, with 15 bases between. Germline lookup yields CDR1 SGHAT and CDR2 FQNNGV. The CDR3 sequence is CASSLSGRGIEKLFF. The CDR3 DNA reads TGTGCCAGCAGCTTATCAGGCAGGGGTATCGAAAAACTGTTTTTT.

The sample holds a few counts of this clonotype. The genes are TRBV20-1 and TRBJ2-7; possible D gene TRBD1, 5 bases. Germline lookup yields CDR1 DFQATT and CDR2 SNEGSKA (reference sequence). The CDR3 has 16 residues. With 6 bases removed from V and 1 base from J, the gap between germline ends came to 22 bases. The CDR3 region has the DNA TGCAGTGCAACGAGACGCAAGGGGTTGCCGTCCTACGAGCAGTACTTC. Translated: CSATRRKGLPSYEQYF.

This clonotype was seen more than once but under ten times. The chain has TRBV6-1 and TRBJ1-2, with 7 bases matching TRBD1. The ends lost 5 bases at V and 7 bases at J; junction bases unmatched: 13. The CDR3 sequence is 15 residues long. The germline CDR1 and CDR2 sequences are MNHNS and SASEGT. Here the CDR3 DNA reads TGTGCCAGCAGTTTCAGGACAGGACGACCCGGTGGCTACACCTTC. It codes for CASSFRTGRPGGYTF.

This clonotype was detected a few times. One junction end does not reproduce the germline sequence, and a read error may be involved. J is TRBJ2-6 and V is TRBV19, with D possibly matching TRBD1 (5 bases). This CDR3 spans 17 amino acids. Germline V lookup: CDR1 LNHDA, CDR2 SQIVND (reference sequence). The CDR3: CASSIAVASAGASVLTF. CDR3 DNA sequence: TGTGCCAGTAGTATAGCGGTGGCAAGCGCTGGGGCCAGCGTCCTGACTTTC.

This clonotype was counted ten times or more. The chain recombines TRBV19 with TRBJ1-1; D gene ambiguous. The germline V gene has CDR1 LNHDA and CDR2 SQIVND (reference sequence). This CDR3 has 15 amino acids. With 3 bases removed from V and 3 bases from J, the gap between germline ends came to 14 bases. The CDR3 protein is CASSITGWLDTEAFF. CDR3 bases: TGTGCCAGTAGTATTACCGGTTGGTTGGACACTGAAGCTTTCTTT. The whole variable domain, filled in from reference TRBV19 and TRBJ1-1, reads DGGITQSPKYLFRKEGQNVTLSCEQNLNHDAMYWYRQDPGQGLRLIYYSQIVNDFQKGDIAEGYSVSREKKESFPLTVTSAQKNPTAFYLCASSITGWLDTEAFFGQGTRLTVV.

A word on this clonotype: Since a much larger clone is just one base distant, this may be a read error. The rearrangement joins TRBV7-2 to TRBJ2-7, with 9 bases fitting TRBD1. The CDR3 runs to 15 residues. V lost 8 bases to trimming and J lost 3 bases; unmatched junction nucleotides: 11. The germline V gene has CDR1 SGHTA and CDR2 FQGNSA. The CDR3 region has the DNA TGTGCCAGCTTACCGTCCCGGGACAGGGTCTACGAGCAGTACTTC. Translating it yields CASLPSRDRVYEQYF.

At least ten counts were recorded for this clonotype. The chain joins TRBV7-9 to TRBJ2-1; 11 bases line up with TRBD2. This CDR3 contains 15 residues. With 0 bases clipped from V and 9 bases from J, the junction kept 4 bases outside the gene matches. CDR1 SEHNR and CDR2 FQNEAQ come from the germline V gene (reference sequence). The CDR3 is CASSLAGTSGVEQFF. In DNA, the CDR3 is TGTGCCAGCAGCTTAGCTGGGACTAGCGGAGTTGAGCAGTTCTTC.

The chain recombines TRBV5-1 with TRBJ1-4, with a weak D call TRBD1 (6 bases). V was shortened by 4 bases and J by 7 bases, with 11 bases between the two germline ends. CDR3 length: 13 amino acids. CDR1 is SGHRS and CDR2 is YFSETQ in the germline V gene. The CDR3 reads CASSVDSPEKLFF. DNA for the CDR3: TGCGCCAGCAGCGTGGACAGCCCTGAAAAACTGTTTTTT. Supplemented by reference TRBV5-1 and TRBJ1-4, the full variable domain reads KAGVTQTPRYLIKTRGQQVTLSCSPISGHRSVSWYQQTPGQGLQFLFEYFSETQRNKGNFPGRFSGRQFSNSRSEMNVSTLELGDSALYLCASSVDSPEKLFFGSGTQLSVL.

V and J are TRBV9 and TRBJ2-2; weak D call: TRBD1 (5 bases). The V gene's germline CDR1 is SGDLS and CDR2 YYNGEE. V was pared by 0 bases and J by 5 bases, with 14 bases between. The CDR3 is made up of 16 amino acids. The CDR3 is CASSVDQGTTTGELFF. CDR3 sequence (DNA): TGTGCCAGCAGCGTAGACCAGGGTACGACGACCGGGGAGCTGTTTTTT.

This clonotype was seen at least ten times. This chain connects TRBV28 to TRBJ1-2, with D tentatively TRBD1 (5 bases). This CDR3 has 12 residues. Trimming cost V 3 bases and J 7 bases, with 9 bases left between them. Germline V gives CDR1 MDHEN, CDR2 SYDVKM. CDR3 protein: CASSLIGAGYTF. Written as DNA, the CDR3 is TGTGCCAGCAGTTTGATAGGGGCTGGCTACACCTTC.

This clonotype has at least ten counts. This CDR3 is CSVRGILAGANSLDTQYF. DNA of the CDR3: TGCAGCGTCCGGGGGATCCTAGCGGGAGCCAACTCACTGGATACGCAGTATTTT. The chain links TRBV29-1 to TRBJ2-3; TRBD2 matches at 10 bases. The V gene end was trimmed by 6 bases and the J gene end by 6 bases; junction bases not matched to a gene: 21. The CDR3 loop spans 18 amino acids. The germline CDR1 and CDR2 sequences are SQVTM and ANQGSEA.

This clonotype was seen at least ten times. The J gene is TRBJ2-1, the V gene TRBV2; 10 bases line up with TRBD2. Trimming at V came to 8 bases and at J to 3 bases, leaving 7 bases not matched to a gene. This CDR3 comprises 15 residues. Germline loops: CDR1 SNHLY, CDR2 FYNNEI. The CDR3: CASSIRTSGYNEQFF. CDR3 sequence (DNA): TGTGCCAGCTCTATCCGGACTAGCGGCTACAATGAGCAGTTCTTC.

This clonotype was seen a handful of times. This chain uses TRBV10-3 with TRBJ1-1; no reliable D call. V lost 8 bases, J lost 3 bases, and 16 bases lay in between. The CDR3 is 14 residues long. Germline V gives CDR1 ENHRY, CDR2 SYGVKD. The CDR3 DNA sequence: TGTGCCATCGCCCCGACAAGAGACGACACTGAAGCTTTCTTT. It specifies CAIAPTRDDTEAFF.

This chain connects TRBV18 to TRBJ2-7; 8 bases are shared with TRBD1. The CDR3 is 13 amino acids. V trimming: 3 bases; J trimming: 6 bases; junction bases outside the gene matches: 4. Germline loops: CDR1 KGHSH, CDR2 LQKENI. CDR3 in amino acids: CASSPDRVGEQYF. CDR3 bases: TGTGCCAGCTCACCGGACAGGGTGGGCGAGCAGTACTTC.